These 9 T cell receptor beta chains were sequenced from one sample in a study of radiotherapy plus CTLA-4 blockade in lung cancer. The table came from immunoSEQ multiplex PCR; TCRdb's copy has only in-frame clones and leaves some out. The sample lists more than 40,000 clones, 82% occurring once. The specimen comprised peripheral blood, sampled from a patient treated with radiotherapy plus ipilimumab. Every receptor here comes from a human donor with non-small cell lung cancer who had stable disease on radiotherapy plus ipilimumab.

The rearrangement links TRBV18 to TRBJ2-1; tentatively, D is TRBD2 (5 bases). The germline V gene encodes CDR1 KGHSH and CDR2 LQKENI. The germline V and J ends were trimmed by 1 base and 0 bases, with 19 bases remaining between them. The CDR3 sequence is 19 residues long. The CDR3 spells CASSPLGVERTSSYNEQFF. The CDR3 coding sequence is TGTGCCAGCTCACCACTTGGAGTGGAGCGGACCAGCTCCTACAATGAGCAGTTCTTC.

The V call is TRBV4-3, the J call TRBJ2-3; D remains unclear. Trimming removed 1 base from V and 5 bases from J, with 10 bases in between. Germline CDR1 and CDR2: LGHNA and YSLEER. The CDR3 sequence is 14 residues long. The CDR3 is CASSQGFSQDTQYF. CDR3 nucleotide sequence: TGCGCCAGCAGCCAAGGATTTAGTCAAGATACGCAGTATTTT.

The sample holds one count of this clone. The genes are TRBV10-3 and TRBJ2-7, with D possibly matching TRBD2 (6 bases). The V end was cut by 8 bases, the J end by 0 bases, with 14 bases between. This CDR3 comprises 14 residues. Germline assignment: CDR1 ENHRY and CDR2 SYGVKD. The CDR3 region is CAIASAGSSYEQYF. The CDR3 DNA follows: TGTGCCATCGCGTCAGCGGGCAGCTCCTACGAGCAGTACTTC.

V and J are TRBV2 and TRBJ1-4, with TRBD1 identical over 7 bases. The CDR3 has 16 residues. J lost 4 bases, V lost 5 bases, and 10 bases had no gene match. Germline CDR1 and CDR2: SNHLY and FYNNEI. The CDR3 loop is CASSRLPTGHNEKLFF. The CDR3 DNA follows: TGTGCCAGCAGTAGATTACCGACAGGGCATAATGAAAAACTGTTTTTT.

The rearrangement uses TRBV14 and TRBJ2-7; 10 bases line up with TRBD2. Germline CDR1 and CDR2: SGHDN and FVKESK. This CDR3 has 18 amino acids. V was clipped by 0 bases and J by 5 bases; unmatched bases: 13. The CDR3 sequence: CASSQDMGGGLALNEQYF. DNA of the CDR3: TGTGCCAGCAGCCAAGATATGGGCGGGGGACTAGCGTTAAACGAGCAGTACTTC.

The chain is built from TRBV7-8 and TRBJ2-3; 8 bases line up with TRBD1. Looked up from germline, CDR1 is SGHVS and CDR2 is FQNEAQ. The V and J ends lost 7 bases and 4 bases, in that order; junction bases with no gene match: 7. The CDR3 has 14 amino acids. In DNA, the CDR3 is TGTGCCAGCACCGACAGGGGTGAGGCAGATACGCAGTATTTT. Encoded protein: CASTDRGEADTQYF.

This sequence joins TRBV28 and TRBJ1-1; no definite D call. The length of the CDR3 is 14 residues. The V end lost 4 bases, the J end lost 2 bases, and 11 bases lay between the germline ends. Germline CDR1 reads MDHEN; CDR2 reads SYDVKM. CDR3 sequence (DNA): TGTGCCAGCAGTTGGACGCGGGCAAACACTGAAGCTTTCTTT. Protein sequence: CASSWTRANTEAFF.

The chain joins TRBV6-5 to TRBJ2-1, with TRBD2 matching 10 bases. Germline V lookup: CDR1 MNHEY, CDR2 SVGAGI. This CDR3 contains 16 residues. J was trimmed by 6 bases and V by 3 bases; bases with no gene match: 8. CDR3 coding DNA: TGTGCCAGCAGTTATGGGTTGGGACTAGCGTCCAATGAGCAGTTCTTC. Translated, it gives CASSYGLGLASNEQFF.

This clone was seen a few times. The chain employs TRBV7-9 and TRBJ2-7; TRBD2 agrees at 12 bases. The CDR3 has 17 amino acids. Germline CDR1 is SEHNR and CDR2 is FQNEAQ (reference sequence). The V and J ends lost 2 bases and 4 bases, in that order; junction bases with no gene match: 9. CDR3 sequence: CASSLFSWTSGNYEQYF. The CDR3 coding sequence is TGTGCCAGCAGCTTATTTAGCTGGACTAGCGGGAATTACGAGCAGTACTTC.